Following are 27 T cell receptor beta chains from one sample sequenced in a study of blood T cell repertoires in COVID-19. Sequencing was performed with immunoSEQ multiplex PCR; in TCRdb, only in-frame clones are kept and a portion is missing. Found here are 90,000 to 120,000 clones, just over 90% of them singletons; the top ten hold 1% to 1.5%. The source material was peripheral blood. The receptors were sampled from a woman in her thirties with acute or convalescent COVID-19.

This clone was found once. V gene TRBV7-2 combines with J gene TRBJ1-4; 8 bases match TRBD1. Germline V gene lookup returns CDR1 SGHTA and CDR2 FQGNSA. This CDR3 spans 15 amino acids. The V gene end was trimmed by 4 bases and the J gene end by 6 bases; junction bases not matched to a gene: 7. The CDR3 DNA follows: TGTGCCAGCAGCTCCTCAGGGGGCGCGTATGAAAAACTGTTTTTT. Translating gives CASSSSGGAYEKLFF.

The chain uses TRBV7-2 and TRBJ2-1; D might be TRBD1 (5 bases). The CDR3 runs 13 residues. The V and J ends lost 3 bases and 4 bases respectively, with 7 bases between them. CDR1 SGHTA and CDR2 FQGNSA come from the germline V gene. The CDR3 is CASSFGAYNEQFF. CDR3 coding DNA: TGTGCCAGCAGCTTTGGGGCATACAATGAGCAGTTCTTC.

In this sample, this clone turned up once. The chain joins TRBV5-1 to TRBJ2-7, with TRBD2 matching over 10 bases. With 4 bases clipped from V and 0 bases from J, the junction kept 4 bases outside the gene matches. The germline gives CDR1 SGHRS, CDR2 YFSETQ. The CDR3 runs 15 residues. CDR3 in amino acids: CASSTSGASSYEQYF. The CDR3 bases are TGCGCCAGCAGCACTAGCGGGGCCAGCTCCTACGAGCAGTACTTC.

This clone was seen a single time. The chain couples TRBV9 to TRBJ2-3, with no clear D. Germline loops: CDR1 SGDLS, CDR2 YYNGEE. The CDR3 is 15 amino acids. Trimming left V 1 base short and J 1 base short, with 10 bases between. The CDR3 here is CASSVWAGRTDTQYF. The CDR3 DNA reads TGTGCCAGCAGCGTATGGGCAGGCCGCACAGATACGCAGTATTTT.

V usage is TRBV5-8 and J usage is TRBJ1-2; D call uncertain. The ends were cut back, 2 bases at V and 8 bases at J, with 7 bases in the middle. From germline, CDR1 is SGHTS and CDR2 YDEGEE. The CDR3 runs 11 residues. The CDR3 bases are TGTGCCAGCAGCTTAATATTCGGCTACACCTTC. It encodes CASSLIFGYTF.

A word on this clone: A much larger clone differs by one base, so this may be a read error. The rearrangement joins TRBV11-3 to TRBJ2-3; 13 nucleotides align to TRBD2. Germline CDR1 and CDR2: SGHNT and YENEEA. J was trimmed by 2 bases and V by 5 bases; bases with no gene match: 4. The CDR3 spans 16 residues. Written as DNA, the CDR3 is TGTGCCAGCAGCCCGGGACTAGCGGGATCCACAGATACGCAGTATTTT. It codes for CASSPGLAGSTDTQYF.

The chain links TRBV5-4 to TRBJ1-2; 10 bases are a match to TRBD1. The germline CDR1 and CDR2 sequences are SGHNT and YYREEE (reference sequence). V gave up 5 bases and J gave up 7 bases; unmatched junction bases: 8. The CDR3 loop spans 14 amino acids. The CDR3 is CASRKTGGEAGYTF. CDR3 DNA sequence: TGTGCCAGCAGAAAGACAGGGGGCGAGGCTGGCTACACCTTC.

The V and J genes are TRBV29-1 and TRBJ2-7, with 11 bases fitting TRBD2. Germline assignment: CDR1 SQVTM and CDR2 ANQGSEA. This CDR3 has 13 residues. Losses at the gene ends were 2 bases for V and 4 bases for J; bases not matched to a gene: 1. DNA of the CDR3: TGCAGCGTTGAAACTAGCGGGAGTTACGAGCAGTACTTC. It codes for CSVETSGSYEQYF.

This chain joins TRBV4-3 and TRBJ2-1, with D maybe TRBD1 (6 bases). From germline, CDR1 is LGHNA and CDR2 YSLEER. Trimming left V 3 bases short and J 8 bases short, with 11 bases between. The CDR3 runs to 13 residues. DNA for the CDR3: TGCGCCAGCAGCCAGAGGGACACCGATGAGCAGTTCTTC. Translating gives CASSQRDTDEQFF.

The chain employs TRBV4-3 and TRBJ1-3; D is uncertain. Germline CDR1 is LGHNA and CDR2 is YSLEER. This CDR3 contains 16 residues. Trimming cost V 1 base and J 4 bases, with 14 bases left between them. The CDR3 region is CASSQAGSTSGNTIYF. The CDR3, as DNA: TGCGCCAGCAGCCAAGCAGGATCAACTTCGGGAAACACCATATATTTT.

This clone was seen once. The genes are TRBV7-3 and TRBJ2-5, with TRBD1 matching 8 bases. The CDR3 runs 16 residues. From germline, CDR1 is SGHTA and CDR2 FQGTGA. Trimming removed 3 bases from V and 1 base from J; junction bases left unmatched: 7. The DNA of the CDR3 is TGTGCCAGCAGCTTGGGAGACAGGGGCCTCCAAGAGACCCAGTACTTC. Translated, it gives CASSLGDRGLQETQYF.

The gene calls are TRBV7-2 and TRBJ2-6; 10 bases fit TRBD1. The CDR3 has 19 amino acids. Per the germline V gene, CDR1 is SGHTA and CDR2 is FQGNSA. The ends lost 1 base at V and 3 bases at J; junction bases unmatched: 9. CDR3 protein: CASSLVSGQGLYGANVLTF. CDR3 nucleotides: TGTGCCAGCAGCTTAGTATCGGGACAGGGGCTGTATGGGGCCAACGTCCTGACTTTC.

The CDR3 region is CASDSGYNEQFF. The CDR3 DNA is TGTGCTAGTGATAGCGGTTACAATGAGCAGTTCTTC. The rearrangement joins TRBV12-5 to TRBJ2-1; perhaps TRBD2 as D (6 bases). Trimming removed 7 bases at V and 4 bases at J, with 8 bases between. CDR1 is LGHNT and CDR2 is FRNRAP in the germline V gene. The CDR3 sequence is 12 residues long.

CDR3 loop: CASSSSRQGPYGYTF. CDR3 in DNA: TGTGCCAGCAGTTCCTCAAGGCAGGGCCCGTATGGCTACACCTTC. The chain is built from TRBV28 and TRBJ1-2; D is possibly TRBD1 (5 bases). V was shortened by 4 bases and J by 5 bases, with 17 bases between the two germline ends. The V gene's germline CDR1 is MDHEN and CDR2 SYDVKM. The CDR3 consists of 15 residues.

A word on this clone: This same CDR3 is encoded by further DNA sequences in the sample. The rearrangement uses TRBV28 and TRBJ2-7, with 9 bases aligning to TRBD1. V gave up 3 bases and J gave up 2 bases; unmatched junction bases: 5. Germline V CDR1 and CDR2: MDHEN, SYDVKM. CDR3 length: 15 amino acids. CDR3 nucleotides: TGTGCCAGCAGTTTTCCGGGACAGGGACCCTACGAGCAGTACTTC. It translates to CASSFPGQGPYEQYF.

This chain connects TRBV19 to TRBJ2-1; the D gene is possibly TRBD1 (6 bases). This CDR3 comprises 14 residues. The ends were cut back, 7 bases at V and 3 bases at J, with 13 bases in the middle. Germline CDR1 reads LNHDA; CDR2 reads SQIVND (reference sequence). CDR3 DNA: TGTGCCAGTAACTACAAAGGGGGCTACAATGAGCAGTTCTTC. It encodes CASNYKGGYNEQFF.

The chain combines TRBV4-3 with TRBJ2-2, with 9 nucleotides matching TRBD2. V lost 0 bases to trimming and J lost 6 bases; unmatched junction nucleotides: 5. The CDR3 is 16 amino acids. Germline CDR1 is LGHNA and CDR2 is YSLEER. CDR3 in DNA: TGCGCCAGCAGCCAAGAGGGTAGCGGGAGTCCCGGGGAGCTGTTTTTT. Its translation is CASSQEGSGSPGELFF.

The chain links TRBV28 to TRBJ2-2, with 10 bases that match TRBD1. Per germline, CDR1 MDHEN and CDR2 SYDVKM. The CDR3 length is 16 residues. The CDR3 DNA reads TGTGTCACAGCTCTCCTGGGACAGGGGACTCCCGGGGAGCTGTTTTTT. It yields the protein CVTALLGQGTPGELFF.

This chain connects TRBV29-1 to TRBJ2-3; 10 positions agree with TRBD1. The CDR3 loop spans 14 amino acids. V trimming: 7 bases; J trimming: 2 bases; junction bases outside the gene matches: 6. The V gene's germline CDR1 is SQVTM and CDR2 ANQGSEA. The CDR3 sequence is CSETGTGATDTQYF. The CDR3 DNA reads TGCAGCGAGACGGGGACAGGGGCCACAGATACGCAGTATTTT.

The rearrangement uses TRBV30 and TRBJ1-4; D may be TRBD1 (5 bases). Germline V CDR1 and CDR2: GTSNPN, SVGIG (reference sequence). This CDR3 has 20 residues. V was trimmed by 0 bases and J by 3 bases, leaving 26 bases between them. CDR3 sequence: CAWSVPSYRRGIEANEKLFF. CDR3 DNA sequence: TGTGCCTGGAGTGTACCGTCGTACAGGCGGGGAATCGAGGCTAATGAAAAACTGTTTTTT.

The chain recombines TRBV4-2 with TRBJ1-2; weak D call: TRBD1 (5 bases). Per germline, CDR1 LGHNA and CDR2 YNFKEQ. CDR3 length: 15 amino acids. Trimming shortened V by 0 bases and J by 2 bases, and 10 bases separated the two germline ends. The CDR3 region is CASSQEAGKNYGYTF. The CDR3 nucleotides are TGTGCCAGCAGCCAAGAGGCAGGGAAAAACTATGGCTACACCTTC.

The CDR3 sequence: CATSRILAGTYNEQFF. CDR3 nucleotide sequence: TGTGCCACCAGCAGAATACTAGCGGGGACCTACAATGAGCAGTTCTTC. The chain carries TRBV15 and TRBJ2-1, with 10 positions matching TRBD2. V was clipped by 2 bases and J by 2 bases; unmatched bases: 3. Germline assignment: CDR1 LNHNV and CDR2 YYDKDF (reference sequence). The CDR3 has 16 residues.

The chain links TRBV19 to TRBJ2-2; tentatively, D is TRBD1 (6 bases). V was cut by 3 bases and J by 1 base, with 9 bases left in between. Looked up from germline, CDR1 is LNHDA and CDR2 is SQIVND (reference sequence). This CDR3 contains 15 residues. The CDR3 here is CASSIRDKNTGELFF. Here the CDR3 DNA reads TGTGCCAGTAGTATCCGGGACAAGAACACCGGGGAGCTGTTTTTT.

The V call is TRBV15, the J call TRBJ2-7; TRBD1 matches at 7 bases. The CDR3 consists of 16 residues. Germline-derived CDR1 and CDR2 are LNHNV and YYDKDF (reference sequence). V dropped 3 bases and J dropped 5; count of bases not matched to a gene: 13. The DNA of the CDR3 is TGTGCCACCAGCAGCCCCAGACAGGGTCCGATCCACGAGCAGTACTTC. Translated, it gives CATSSPRQGPIHEQYF.

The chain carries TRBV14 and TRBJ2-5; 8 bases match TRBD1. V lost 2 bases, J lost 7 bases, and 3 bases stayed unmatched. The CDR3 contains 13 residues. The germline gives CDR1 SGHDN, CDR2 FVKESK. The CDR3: CASSQPGQGTQYF. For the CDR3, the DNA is TGTGCCAGCAGCCAACCAGGACAGGGGACCCAGTACTTC.

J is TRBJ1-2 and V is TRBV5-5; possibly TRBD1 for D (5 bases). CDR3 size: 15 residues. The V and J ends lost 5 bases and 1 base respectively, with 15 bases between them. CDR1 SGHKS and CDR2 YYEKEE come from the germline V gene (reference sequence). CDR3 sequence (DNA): TGTGCCAGCAGACTCGGAGCAGGGATTAACTATGGCTACACCTTC. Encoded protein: CASRLGAGINYGYTF.

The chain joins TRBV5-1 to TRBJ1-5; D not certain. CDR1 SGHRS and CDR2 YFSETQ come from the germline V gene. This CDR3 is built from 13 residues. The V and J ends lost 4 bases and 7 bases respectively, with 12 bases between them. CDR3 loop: CASSRPGDQPQHF. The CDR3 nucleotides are TGCGCCAGCAGCCGACCGGGAGACCAGCCCCAGCATTTT.